One sample yielded the 15 T cell receptor beta chains listed below, sequenced in a study of somatic mutations in cytotoxic T cells in rheumatoid arthritis (dated by TCRdb to about 2017). Receptor amplification or capture employed the immunoSEQ multiplex PCR assay. In its TCRdb copy, this immuneACCESS table keeps in-frame sequences only and misses some clones. Where compared with another copy, unresolved V genes explain less than half of these, and the others have no known cause. This sample has tens of thousands of clones in its table, and around 83% of those were observed once. The ten largest clonotypes hold approximately 15% of the sample. The specimen sequenced was CD8+ T cells sorted from blood. Receptor source: an adult with rheumatoid arthritis.

V usage is TRBV10-2 and J usage is TRBJ1-1; D perhaps matches TRBD1 (6 bases). This CDR3 contains 13 residues. V was cut by 6 bases and J by 2 bases, with 10 bases left in between. Germline V CDR1 and CDR2: WSHSY, SAAADI. The CDR3 spells CASSAGTNTEAFF. Here the CDR3 DNA reads TGCGCCAGCAGCGCTGGGACAAACACTGAAGCTTTCTTT.

The V and J genes are TRBV4-1 and TRBJ2-3; possible D gene TRBD1, 5 bases. Trimming took off 2 bases at V and 6 bases at J, with 15 bases between the two ends. Germline V gene data show CDR1 as MGHRA and CDR2 as YSYEKL. The CDR3 covers 15 residues. Here the CDR3 DNA reads TGCGCCAGCAGCCAAATAACGTCTGGGGCGGATACGCAGTATTTT. This encodes CASSQITSGADTQYF.

This clone came up once. The CDR3 protein is CASSKGLAGVANTGELFF. CDR3 nucleotide sequence: TGTGCCAGCAGCAAGGGACTAGCGGGAGTCGCGAACACCGGGGAGCTGTTTTTT. The chain couples TRBV11-1 to TRBJ2-2; 14 positions match TRBD2. This CDR3 contains 18 residues. The germline V gene encodes CDR1 SGHAT and CDR2 FQDESV (reference sequence). V was clipped by 5 bases and J by 0 bases; unmatched bases: 5.

The J gene is TRBJ1-4, the V gene TRBV15; D is uncertain. The CDR3 covers 15 residues. Deletions cut 4 bases from V and 7 bases from J, with 16 bases between. Germline assignment: CDR1 LNHNV and CDR2 YYDKDF (reference sequence). The CDR3 region is CATSTASGVSEKLFF. The DNA of the CDR3 is TGTGCCACCAGCACAGCATCGGGCGTGAGTGAAAAACTGTTTTTT.

The chain employs TRBV7-2 and TRBJ1-4, with D perhaps TRBD1 (5 bases). Germline assignment: CDR1 SGHTA and CDR2 FQGNSA. This CDR3 region has 16 residues. V was pared by 0 bases and J by 3 bases, with 11 bases between. The CDR3 DNA reads as TGTGCCAGCAGCTTAGCTGGGACGTTCCCTAATGAAAAACTGTTTTTT. Translated, it gives CASSLAGTFPNEKLFF.

This clone has a single count. The genes are TRBV5-4 and TRBJ2-7; D is unresolved. Germline CDR1 is SGHNT and CDR2 is YYREEE (reference sequence). There are 13 residues in the CDR3. V was pared by 5 bases and J by 0 bases, with 9 bases between. The CDR3 region has the DNA TGTGCCAGCAGTTTTGGCAGCTCCTACGAGCAGTACTTC. As protein: CASSFGSSYEQYF.

Only one count was recorded for this clone. The rearrangement joins TRBV9 to TRBJ2-1, with 10 bases that match TRBD2. The CDR3 length is 15 residues. J lost 8 bases, V lost 4 bases, and 9 bases had no gene match. Per the germline V gene, CDR1 is SGDLS and CDR2 is YYNGEE. As DNA, the CDR3 is TGTGCCAGCAGCTCTAGCGGGAGAGGGGCCGATGAGCAGTTCTTC. Protein: CASSSSGRGADEQFF.

CDR3 protein: CASSLGTTIYNEQFF. CDR3 coding DNA: TGCGCCAGCAGCCTCGGGACTACCATCTACAATGAGCAGTTCTTC. The V and J genes are TRBV4-1 and TRBJ2-1, with 7 bases lining up with TRBD2. This CDR3 comprises 15 residues. Per the germline V gene, CDR1 is MGHRA and CDR2 is YSYEKL. The V gene end was trimmed by 4 bases and the J gene end by 3 bases; junction bases not matched to a gene: 6.

In this sample, this clone turned up once. The genes are TRBV7-6 and TRBJ1-1, with a weak D call TRBD1 (6 bases). With 6 bases removed from V and 5 bases from J, the gap between germline ends came to 19 bases. The germline V gene has CDR1 SGHVS and CDR2 FNYEAQ. CDR3 length: 15 residues. CDR3 in amino acids: CASSPGVPIITEAFF. The CDR3 nucleotides are TGTGCCAGCAGTCCAGGGGTACCTATTATTACTGAAGCTTTCTTT.

The chain employs TRBV13 and TRBJ2-5; the D call may be TRBD1 or TRBD2 (5 bases each). Trimming cost V 4 bases and J 4 bases, with 13 bases left between them. CDR3 length equals 14 residues. Germline V gives CDR1 PRHDT, CDR2 FYEKMQ (reference sequence). The CDR3 region has the DNA TGTGCCAGCAGCTGGGGGACCGAGCGAGAGACCCAGTACTTC. It encodes CASSWGTERETQYF.

This chain uses TRBV5-1 with TRBJ2-3; TRBD2 aligns across 12 bases. V trimming: 3 bases; J trimming: 3 bases; junction bases outside the gene matches: 8. The germline V gene has CDR1 SGHRS and CDR2 YFSETQ. This CDR3 spans 17 amino acids. CDR3: CASSSRTSGALTDTQYF. The DNA of the CDR3 is TGCGCCAGCAGCTCCAGGACTAGCGGGGCCTTGACAGATACGCAGTATTTT.

The CDR3 DNA reads as TGTGCCAGCAGCCATCTATACAACACGGACTGCACCTTC. Protein product: CASSHLYNTDCTF. The chain has TRBV7-2 and TRBJ1-2; D is undetermined. The CDR3 is made up of 13 amino acids. V gave up 5 bases and J gave up 13 bases, with 20 bases separating them. Germline assignment: CDR1 SGHTA and CDR2 FQGNSA.

The rearrangement links TRBV7-3 to TRBJ2-3; D gene ambiguous. V was cut by 5 bases and J by 0 bases, with 9 bases left in between. CDR3 size: 14 residues. Germline V gene lookup returns CDR1 SGHTA and CDR2 FQGTGA. The CDR3 nucleotides are TGTGCCAGCAGCAACCCCCAGAGCACAGATACGCAGTATTTT. This encodes CASSNPQSTDTQYF.

V and J are TRBV6-4 and TRBJ2-4, with TRBD2 matching over 8 bases. The germline gives CDR1 MRHNA, CDR2 SNTAGT. This CDR3 has 13 amino acids. The ends lost 5 bases at V and 9 bases at J; junction bases unmatched: 6. CDR3 nucleotides: TGTGCCAGCAGTCGGGAGGGCGGGGGCATTCAGTACTTC. Protein product: CASSREGGGIQYF.

The chain combines TRBV29-1 with TRBJ2-5; D is unresolved. This CDR3 is built from 11 residues. Trimming cost V 3 bases and J 7 bases, with 9 bases left between them. The germline V gene encodes CDR1 SQVTM and CDR2 ANQGSEA. CDR3 nucleotides: TGCAGCGTTGATGTTAGTGGGACCCAGTACTTC. Translating it yields CSVDVSGTQYF.